Listed below are T cell receptor beta chains from one sample, sequenced in a study of T cell changes during pregnancy in multiple sclerosis. Profiling relied on immunoSEQ multiplex PCR, and the TCRdb table lists in-frame clones only, not all of them. Among around 80,000 clones listed, 90% to 95% were seen once. This material consisted of peripheral blood, taken before pregnancy. These receptors were taken from a female donor with multiple sclerosis, enrolled in a pregnancy study. The CDR3 runs from the conserved cysteine through the conserved F or W. Each record gives: CDR3 protein, clone size, V gene. Clone size is stated in some rows and not others, as once, few, many or a class when expanded.

CASSRRGTSGAYEQYF | . | TRBV19
CASSEIKLSYEQYF | few | TRBV6-1
CASPGSSYEQYF | . | TRBV28
CATRDYTYEQYF | . | TRBV6-5
CATSSGGFEQYF | . | TRBV15
CASSGRVSFSGANVLTF | . | TRBV5-6
CASSPGTGWVGEQYF | . | TRBV6-5
CASSWGGIRYNEQFF | . | TRBV7-9
CASSSFGLAGAAVYEQYF | . | TRBV5-1
CASSAGGGSYAFF | . | TRBV6-1
CASRAAPSGPYNEQFF | once | TRBV7-9
CASSLGDRGISNQPQHF | . | TRBV7-8
CASRYGGANTEAFF | . | TRBV19
CASESGGSDTQYF | . | TRBV19
CASSLGRLTYEQYF | . | TRBV7-2
CASARGTDTQYF | . | TRBV6-1
CASSPRGRETQYF | . | TRBV18
CASSLGSNEQFF | . | TRBV27
CASSFSRGRLGNEQFF | once | TRBV5-1
CSARPAGEQYF | . | TRBV20-1
CASSRRSTEAFF | . | TRBV19
CASSQEAPDTQYF | . | TRBV4-2
CASSRVGQVLYEQYF | . | TRBV14
CASSLGLAGGTGELFF | few | TRBV9
CASSEQRLAVYNEQFF | . | TRBV7-8
CAISESKIGYTF | . | TRBV10-3
CASSLGGGAYEQYF | . | TRBV11-3
CASSQEGLAGGGTDTQYF | . | TRBV4-2
CSVDNGQVGDLQYF | . | TRBV29-1
CASSHIQTRNTGELFF | . | TRBV14
CASSDSGDGGYTF | . | TRBV5-1
CASSYSTGNEQYF | once | TRBV6-6
CAKSRTSGNEQYF | . | TRBV2
CAPRGGGWGEQYF | . | TRBV5-1
CASSSGLAGLETQYF | . | TRBV5-1
CASSSQDQGDGYTF | . | TRBV27
CASSPVGGASRSQPQHF | . | TRBV5-5
CASSPRVAGGEQYF | . | TRBV19
CAWSYAGTGNSDTQYF | few | TRBV30
CASSLTGLSYGYTF | . | TRBV28
CSEAGDYGYTF | . | TRBV20-1
CASSSQTLTGTGELFF | once | TRBV7-9
CASSFSPTGGYEQYF | . | TRBV6-5
CSVGTGEGYGYTF | . | TRBV29-1
CASSRQAENTEAFF | . | TRBV6-1
CASSFLVRSTPRNRTPYF | . | TRBV12-1